The 5 T cell receptor beta chains below were found in one sample sequenced in a study of blood T cell repertoires in COVID-19. Assay used: immunoSEQ multiplex PCR; TCRdb lists only in-frame clones, some missing. The sample shows under 350,000 clones, around 90% of them seen only once. The sample was peripheral blood. The receptors were gathered from a man aged 50 or older with acute or convalescent COVID-19.

The CDR3 reads CASRGQGLRSYNEQFF. The DNA of the CDR3 is TGTGCCAGCAGGGGACAGGGGTTACGCTCCTACAATGAGCAGTTCTTC. The chain joins TRBV2 to TRBJ2-1; the match to TRBD1 covers 10 bases. Germline V gene sequence: CDR1 SNHLY, CDR2 FYNNEI. The CDR3 totals 16 residues. V was pared by 6 bases and J by 0 bases, with 5 bases of the junction left unmatched.

This clone showed up just a few times. In DNA form, the CDR3 reads TGTGCCAGCAGCTTTGGTTCGATTTTGGAGGCTGGCTACACCTTC. Protein product: CASSFGSILEAGYTF. The gene calls are TRBV5-5 and TRBJ1-2; no definite D call. With 2 bases removed from V and 7 bases from J, the gap between germline ends came to 18 bases. The CDR3 covers 15 residues. In germline, CDR1 is SGHKS, CDR2 YYEKEE (reference sequence).

The V and J genes are TRBV3-1 (or the pseudogene TRBV3-2) and TRBJ1-1, with D possibly being TRBD1 (5 bases). Trimming shortened V by 4 bases and J by 10 bases, and 19 bases separated the two germline ends. This CDR3 is 14 amino acids long. CDR1 LGHDT and CDR2 YNNKEL come from the germline V gene (reference sequence). This CDR3 reads CASSPRDSYGGAFF. DNA of the CDR3: TGTGCCAGCAGCCCGAGGGACTCCTACGGAGGAGCTTTCTTT.

The chain recombines TRBV7-2 with TRBJ2-3, with TRBD2 identical over 7 bases. The germline gives CDR1 SGHTA, CDR2 FQGNSA. The CDR3 has 16 amino acids. V was pared by 3 bases and J by 3 bases, with 9 bases of the junction left unmatched. The CDR3 region has the DNA TGTGCCAGCAGCTTTAGACTAGCAGGTCCTACAGATACGCAGTATTTT. Residues: CASSFRLAGPTDTQYF.

The chain joins TRBV6-5 to TRBJ2-7, with 7 bases that match TRBD1. V lost 8 bases to trimming and J lost 6 bases; unmatched junction nucleotides: 4. This CDR3 has 11 amino acids. The germline CDR1 and CDR2 sequences are MNHEY and SVGAGI. CDR3 sequence: CASQTGREQYF. CDR3 coding DNA: TGTGCCAGCCAGACAGGGCGCGAGCAGTACTTC.